This TCR beta chain was recovered during a study of OX40 agonist ivuxolimab in advanced cancers. Trimming removed 0 bases from V and 5 bases from J; junction bases left unmatched: 4. The CDR3 covers 14 residues. From germline, CDR1 is SGHRS and CDR2 YFSETQ. Clones were sequenced by immunoSEQ multiplex PCR, and TCRdb holds only the in-frame ones, with some missing. The repertoire has roughly 32,000 clones, approximately 78% of them found once; the top ten carry 2.6%. Here the sequenced sample was CD4+ or CD8+ T cells sorted from blood, taken in a trial of the OX40 agonist ivuxolimab. The origin of this receptor is an adult with an advanced solid tumor such as melanoma, head and neck, liver or kidney cancer. The chain employs TRBV5-1 and TRBJ1-2, with 7 bases aligning to TRBD1. CDR3 region: CASSLGGTDYGYTF. DNA for the CDR3: TGCGCCAGCAGCTTGGGGGGGACAGATTATGGCTACACCTTC.